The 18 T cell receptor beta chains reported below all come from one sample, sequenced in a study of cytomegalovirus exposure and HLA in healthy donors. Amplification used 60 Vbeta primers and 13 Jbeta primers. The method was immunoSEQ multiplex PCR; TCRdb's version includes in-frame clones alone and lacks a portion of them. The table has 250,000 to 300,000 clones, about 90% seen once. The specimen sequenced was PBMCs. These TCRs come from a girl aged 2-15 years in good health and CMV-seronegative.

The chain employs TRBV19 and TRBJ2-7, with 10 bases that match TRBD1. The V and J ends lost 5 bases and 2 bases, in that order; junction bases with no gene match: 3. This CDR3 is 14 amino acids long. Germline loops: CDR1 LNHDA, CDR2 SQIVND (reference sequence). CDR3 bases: TGTGCCAGTAGTTGGGACAGGGGCCCCTACGAGCAGTACTTC. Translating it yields CASSWDRGPYEQYF.

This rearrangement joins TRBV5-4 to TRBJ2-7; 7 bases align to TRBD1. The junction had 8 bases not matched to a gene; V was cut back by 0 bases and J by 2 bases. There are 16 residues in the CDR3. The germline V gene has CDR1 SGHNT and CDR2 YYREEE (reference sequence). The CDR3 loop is CASSLVGSGGTYEQYF. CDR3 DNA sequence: TGTGCCAGCAGCTTGGTGGGTTCAGGGGGAACCTACGAGCAGTACTTC.

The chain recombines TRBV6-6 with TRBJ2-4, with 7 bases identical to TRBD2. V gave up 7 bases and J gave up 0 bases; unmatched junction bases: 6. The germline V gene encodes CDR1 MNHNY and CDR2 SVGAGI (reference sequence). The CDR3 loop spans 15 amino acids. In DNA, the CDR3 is TGTGCCAGCACCACGGGGGGATTAGCCAAAAACATTCAGTACTTC. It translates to CASTTGGLAKNIQYF.

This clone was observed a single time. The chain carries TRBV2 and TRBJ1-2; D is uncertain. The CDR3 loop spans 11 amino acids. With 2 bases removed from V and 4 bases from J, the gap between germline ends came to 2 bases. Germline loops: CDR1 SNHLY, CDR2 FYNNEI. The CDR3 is CASSELYGYTF. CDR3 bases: TGTGCCAGCAGTGAACTCTATGGCTACACCTTC.

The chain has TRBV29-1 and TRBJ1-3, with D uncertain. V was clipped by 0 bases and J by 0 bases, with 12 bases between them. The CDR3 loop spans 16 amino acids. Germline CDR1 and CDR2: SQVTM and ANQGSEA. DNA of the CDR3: TGCAGCGTTGAAGACGAGACCAGACACTCTGGAAACACCATATATTTT. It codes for CSVEDETRHSGNTIYF.

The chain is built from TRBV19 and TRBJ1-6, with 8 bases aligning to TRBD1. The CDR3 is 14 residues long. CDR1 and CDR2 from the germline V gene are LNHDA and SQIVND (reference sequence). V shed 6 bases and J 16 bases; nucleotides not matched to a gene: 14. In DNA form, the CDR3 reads TGTGCCAGTAGACCCCCTGGGGACAGGAGTTCTCTCCACTTT. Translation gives CASRPPGDRSSLHF.

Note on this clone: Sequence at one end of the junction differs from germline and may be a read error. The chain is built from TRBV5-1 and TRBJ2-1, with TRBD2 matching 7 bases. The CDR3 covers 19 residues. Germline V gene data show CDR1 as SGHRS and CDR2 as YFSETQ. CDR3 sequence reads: CASSPGLGGLLGSNNEQFF. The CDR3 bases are TGCGCCAGCAGCCCCGGACTTGGGGGACTACTCGGCTCCAACAATGAGCAGTTCTTC. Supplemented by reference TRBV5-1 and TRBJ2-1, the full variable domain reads KAGVTQTPRYLIKTRGQQVTLSCSPISGHRSVSWYQQTPGQGLQFLFEYFSETQRNKGNFPGRFSGRQFSNSRSEMNVSTLELGDSALYLCASSPGLGGLLGSNNEQFFGPGTRLTVL.

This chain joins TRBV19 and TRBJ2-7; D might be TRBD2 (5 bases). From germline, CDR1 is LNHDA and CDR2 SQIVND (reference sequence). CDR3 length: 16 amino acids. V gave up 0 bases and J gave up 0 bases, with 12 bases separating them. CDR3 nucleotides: TGTGCCAGTAGTATAGAAGCCGGGAAGAGCTCCTACGAGCAGTACTTC. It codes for CASSIEAGKSSYEQYF.

CDR3 region: CARRSGQGYEQYF. CDR3 coding DNA: TGTGCCAGGAGATCGGGACAGGGCTACGAGCAGTACTTC. This chain joins TRBV2 and TRBJ2-5; TRBD1 agrees at 9 bases. Gene TRBJ2-7 matches the end of the DNA better, so the J call may be wrong. The CDR3 covers 13 residues. The germline V gene encodes CDR1 SNHLY and CDR2 FYNNEI.

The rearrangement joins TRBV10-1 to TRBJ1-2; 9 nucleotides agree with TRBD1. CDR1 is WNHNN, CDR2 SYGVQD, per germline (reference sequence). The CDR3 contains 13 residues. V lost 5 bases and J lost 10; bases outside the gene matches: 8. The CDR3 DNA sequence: TGCGCCAGCAGTTCGACAGGGGGTACGACCTACACCTTC. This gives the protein CASSSTGGTTYTF.

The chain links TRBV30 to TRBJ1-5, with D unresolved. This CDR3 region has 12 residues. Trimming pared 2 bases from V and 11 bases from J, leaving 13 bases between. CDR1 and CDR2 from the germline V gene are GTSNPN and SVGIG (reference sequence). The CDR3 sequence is CAWSLTARAQHF. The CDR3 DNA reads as TGTGCCTGGAGTCTAACGGCGCGGGCCCAGCATTTT.

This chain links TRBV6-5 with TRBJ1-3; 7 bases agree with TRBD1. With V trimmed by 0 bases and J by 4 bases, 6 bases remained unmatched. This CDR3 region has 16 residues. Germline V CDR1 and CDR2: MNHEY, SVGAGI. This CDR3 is CASSYSSPGQGNTIYF. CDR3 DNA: TGTGCCAGCAGTTACTCTAGCCCGGGACAGGGAAACACCATATATTTT.

CDR3 sequence (DNA): TGTGCCAGCAGCTTGGGGGGGAGGGATTCACCCCTCCACTTT. Translating gives CASSLGGRDSPLHF. V usage is TRBV5-8 and J usage is TRBJ1-6, with D possibly being TRBD1 (5 bases). The CDR3 has 14 residues. The germline V and J ends were trimmed by 0 bases and 8 bases, with 9 bases remaining between them. Germline V gives CDR1 SGHTS, CDR2 YDEGEE.

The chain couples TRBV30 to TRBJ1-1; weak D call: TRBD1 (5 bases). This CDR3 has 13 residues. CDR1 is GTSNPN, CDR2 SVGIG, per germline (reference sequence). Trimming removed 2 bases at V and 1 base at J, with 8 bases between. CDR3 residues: CAWSHGQNTEAFF. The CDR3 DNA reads TGTGCCTGGAGTCATGGACAGAACACTGAAGCTTTCTTT.

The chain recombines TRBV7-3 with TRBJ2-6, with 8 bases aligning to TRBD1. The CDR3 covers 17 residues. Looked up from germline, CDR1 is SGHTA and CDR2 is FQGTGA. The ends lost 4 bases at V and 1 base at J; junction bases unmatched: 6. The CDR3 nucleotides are TGTGCCAGCAGCTCAGACAGGGGCGGATCTGGGGCCAACGTCCTGACTTTC. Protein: CASSSDRGGSGANVLTF. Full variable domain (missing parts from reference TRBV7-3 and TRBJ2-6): GAGVSQTPSNKVTEKGKYVELRCDPISGHTALYWYRQSLGQGPEFLIYFQGTGAADDSGLPNDRFFAVRPEGSVSTLKIQRTERGDSAVYLCASSSDRGGSGANVLTFGAGSRLTVL.

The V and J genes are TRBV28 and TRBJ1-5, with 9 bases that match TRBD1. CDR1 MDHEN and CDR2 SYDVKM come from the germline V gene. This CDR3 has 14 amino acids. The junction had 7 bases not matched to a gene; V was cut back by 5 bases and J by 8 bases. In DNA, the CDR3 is TGTGCCAGCAGTGTAACAGGGGGCGCGGAGCCCCAGCATTTT. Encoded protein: CASSVTGGAEPQHF.

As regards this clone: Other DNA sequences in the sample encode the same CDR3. The DNA for the CDR3 is TGTGCCATCAGTCCCAAGGTAAGGGGATATAACACTGAAGCTTTCTTT. This translates into CAISPKVRGYNTEAFF. This chain uses TRBV10-3 with TRBJ1-1, with D possibly being TRBD1 (5 bases). There are 16 residues in the CDR3. V lost 5 bases to trimming and J lost 2 bases, with 18 bases between them. Germline assignment: CDR1 ENHRY and CDR2 SYGVKD.

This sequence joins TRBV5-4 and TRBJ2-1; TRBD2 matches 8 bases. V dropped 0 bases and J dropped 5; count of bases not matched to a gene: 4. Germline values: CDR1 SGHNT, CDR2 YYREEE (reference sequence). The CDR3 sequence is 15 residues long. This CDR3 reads CASSLVAGLDNEQFF. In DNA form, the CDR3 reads TGTGCCAGCAGCTTGGTAGCGGGACTAGACAATGAGCAGTTCTTC.